The 8 T cell receptor beta chains listed next were all sequenced from one sample in a study of blood T cell repertoires in COVID-19. This table comes from immunoSEQ multiplex PCR, and its TCRdb copy is limited to in-frame clones, with some not included. The repertoire consists of a few hundred thousand clones, with around nine tenths occurring once and the leading ten covering about 5%. The sample comprised PBMCs or T cells enriched from blood (not recorded which). All receptors come from a man aged 30 to 39 who had recovered from COVID-19.

The CDR3 sequence is CASSGHASGGRNEQFF. CDR3 DNA: TGTGCCAGCAGCGGGCACGCGAGCGGGGGGCGGAATGAGCAGTTCTTC. V usage is TRBV7-9 and J usage is TRBJ2-1; 9 nucleotides line up with TRBD2. Germline V lookup: CDR1 SEHNR, CDR2 FQNEAQ (reference sequence). The V and J ends lost 5 bases and 7 bases, in that order; junction bases with no gene match: 12. There are 16 residues in the CDR3.

The rearrangement joins TRBV7-9 to TRBJ2-2, with D uncertain. The CDR3 is 13 amino acids. The germline V and J ends were trimmed by 5 bases and 6 bases, with 10 bases remaining between them. CDR1 is SEHNR and CDR2 is FQNEAQ in the germline V gene (reference sequence). The CDR3 sequence is CASSPSLSGELFF. CDR3 nucleotides: TGTGCCAGCAGCCCCTCTCTTTCCGGGGAGCTGTTTTTT.

The V gene is TRBV27, the J gene TRBJ2-7, with TRBD2 matching over 10 bases. J lost 4 bases, V lost 5 bases, and 8 bases had no gene match. Looked up from germline, CDR1 is MNHEY and CDR2 is SMNVEV (reference sequence). The CDR3 loop spans 15 amino acids. The CDR3 bases are TGTGCCAGCAGTCCAATTCGTAGCGGGGGGTACGAGCAGTACTTC. Translating it yields CASSPIRSGGYEQYF.

V is TRBV18 and J is TRBJ1-3, with TRBD1 as a possible D gene (5 bases). Looked up from germline, CDR1 is KGHSH and CDR2 is LQKENI. The V end was cut by 4 bases, the J end by 0 bases, with 13 bases between. CDR3 length equals 16 residues. The CDR3 DNA reads TGTGCCAGCTCACGCCAGGGTAAGAGCTCTGGAAACACCATATATTTT. Protein: CASSRQGKSSGNTIYF.

The chain links TRBV28 to TRBJ2-7; D gene ambiguous. Looked up from germline, CDR1 is MDHEN and CDR2 is SYDVKM. Trimming left V 3 bases short and J 4 bases short, with 13 bases between. This CDR3 comprises 14 residues. The CDR3 nucleotides read TGTGCCAGCAGTTTGTCCCCCCGGAGTTACGAGCAGTACTTC. Residues: CASSLSPRSYEQYF.

This sequence joins TRBV14 and TRBJ2-3; 7 positions match TRBD1. V lost 5 bases to trimming and J lost 1 base; unmatched junction nucleotides: 6. From germline, CDR1 is SGHDN and CDR2 FVKESK. This CDR3 contains 15 residues. The CDR3 protein is CASSFRDRGTDTQYF. CDR3 coding DNA: TGTGCCAGCAGCTTCCGGGACAGAGGCACAGATACGCAGTATTTT. The variable domain in full, with the rest retrieved from reference TRBV14 and TRBJ2-3, is EAGVTQFPSHSVIEKGQTVTLRCDPISGHDNLYWYRRVMGKEIKFLLHFVKESKQDESGMPNNRFLAERTGGTYSTLKVQPAELEDSGVYFCASSFRDRGTDTQYFGPGTRLTVL.

The V and J genes are TRBV6-5 and TRBJ1-2; D is ambiguous. Germline V lookup: CDR1 MNHEY, CDR2 SVGAGI. The CDR3 spans 13 residues. Trimming removed 6 bases from V and 2 bases from J, with 10 bases in between. In DNA form, the CDR3 reads TGTGCCAGCAGGGAGGACGCGAACTATGGCTACACCTTC. Protein: CASREDANYGYTF.

The rearrangement uses TRBV25-1 and TRBJ1-6; D remains unclear. Between the trimmed V and J ends, which lost 10 bases and 12 bases, there was a span of 13 bases. In germline, CDR1 is MGHDK, CDR2 SYGVNS. The CDR3 is made up of 11 amino acids. The CDR3 sequence is CATSGEGPLHF. The CDR3 nucleotides are TGTGCCACCTCCGGGGAGGGACCCCTCCACTTT. The full variable domain, rest sourced from reference TRBV25-1 and TRBJ1-6, is EADIYQTPRYLVIGTGKKITLECSQTMGHDKMYWYQQDPGMELHLIHYSYGVNSTEKGDLSSESTVSRIRTEHFPLTLESARPSHTSQYLCATSGEGPLHFGNGTRLTVT.